One T cell receptor beta chain is described in this entry. As yet, its antigen is unknown. Using immunoSEQ multiplex PCR, the repertoire was profiled, and TCRdb retains in-frame clones only, with some absent. The sample yields 25,000 to 30,000 clones, roughly four fifths seen once. The data were taken from a study of T cells in narcolepsy. Looking at the study overall: Enrolled donors included narcolepsy type 1 or type 2 patients and healthy controls. Broader study findings: Autoreactive clonotypes reportedly recurred in blood of same and different patients, not controls.

Specimen: memory (CD45RA-) CD4+ T cells from blood. This clonotype originated in a human donor in good health.

The CDR3 protein is CSVDKLAGSTSEQFF. CDR3 DNA sequence: TGCAGCGTTGACAAACTAGCGGGAAGTACAAGTGAGCAGTTCTTC. This chain uses TRBV29-1 with TRBJ2-1; 10 bases are shared with TRBD2. The V and J ends lost 3 bases and 9 bases, in that order; junction bases with no gene match: 11. Per the germline V gene, CDR1 is SQVTM and CDR2 is ANQGSEA. The CDR3 covers 15 residues.